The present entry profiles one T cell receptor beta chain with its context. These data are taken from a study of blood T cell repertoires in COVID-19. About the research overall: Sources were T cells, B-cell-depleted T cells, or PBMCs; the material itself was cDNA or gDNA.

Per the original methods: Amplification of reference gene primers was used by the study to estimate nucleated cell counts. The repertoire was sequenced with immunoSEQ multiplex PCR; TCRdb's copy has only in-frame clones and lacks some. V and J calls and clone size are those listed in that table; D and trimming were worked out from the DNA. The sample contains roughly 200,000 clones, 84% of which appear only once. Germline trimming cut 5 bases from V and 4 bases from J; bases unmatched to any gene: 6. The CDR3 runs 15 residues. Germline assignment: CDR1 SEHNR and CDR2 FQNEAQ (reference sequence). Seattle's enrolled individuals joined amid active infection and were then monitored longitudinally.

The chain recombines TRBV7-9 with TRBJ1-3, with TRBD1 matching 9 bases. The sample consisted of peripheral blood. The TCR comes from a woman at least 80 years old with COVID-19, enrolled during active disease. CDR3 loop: CASSLQGAVGNTIYF. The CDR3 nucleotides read TGTGCCAGCAGCCTACAGGGGGCTGTGGGAAACACCATATATTTT. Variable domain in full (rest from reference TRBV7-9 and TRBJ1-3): DTGVSQNPRHKITKRGQNVTFRCDPISEHNRLYWYRQTLGQGPEFLTYFQNEAQLEKSRLLSDRFSAERPKGSFSTLEIQRTEQGDSAMYLCASSLQGAVGNTIYFGEGSWLTVV.